The subject of this entry is one TCR beta chain. Which antigen it targets is not known. Nothing much larger sits one base from this clone, and base qualities are not available. The library came from the immunoSEQ multiplex PCR assay. Alongside multiparametric flow cytometry, deep sequencing of rearranged TCR beta loci was used to profile the T cell repertoires. The table comes from immuneACCESS by way of TCRdb, which keeps in-frame sequences with V and J called. Part of the clones is missing from these tables; in studies checked, under half for an unresolved V gene and the rest for unknown reasons. Recorded for this sample are about 64,000 clones; about nine tenths of them occurred a single time. The ten largest clonotypes hold about 13% of the sample. The data were taken from a study of lymphopenia after photon versus proton radiotherapy (dated by TCRdb to between 2018 and 2021). For the wider study: The immunological effects of photon versus proton radiation therapy were compared in patients with gastrointestinal tumors who developed high-grade lymphopenia. The study aimed to characterize how the two radiation modalities differ in their impact on the immune system. The cohort comprised 20 patients with gastrointestinal tumors who received either photon or proton therapy and then developed lymphopenia.

Broad study findings and their caveats: The survival association was examined only in patients who died, and the authors described better survival with proton therapy as a possibility, not as a demonstrated result. Across the cohort, among patients who died, a greater drop in TCR diversity after the nadir was inversely correlated with overall survival time. Proton-treated patients stayed relatively stable during treatment, while photon-treated patients lost naive T cells and TCR diversity and gained effector/memory populations. After the lymphocyte count nadir, photon-treated repertoires showed oligoclonal expansion, especially of CD8+ Temra cells, which drove the drop in diversity.

This TCR came from a man aged 80 or over with esophageal cancer. This material consisted of peripheral blood, taken from a patient treated with proton-based radiotherapy.

At the DNA level, the sequence is TGTGCCAGTAGTATATCATTCGGACGATCCCCGGGACAGGGGTATCAGCCCCAGCATTTT. Its translation reads: CASSISFGRSPGQGYQPQHF. The rearranged segments are TRBV19 and TRBJ1-5; 10 bases in the junction line up with TRBD1. From cysteine to phenylalanine, the CDR3 is 20 amino acids long. The sequence is cut down to CDR3 DNA, 60 bases in frame from base 1. Taken from the germline V gene (reference sequence), the CDR1 and CDR2 loops are LNHDA and SQIVND. From V the trimming removes 2 bases and from J it removes 5 bases, while the gene matches leave 18 bases of the junction unaccounted for.